The rows below give T cell receptor beta chains drawn from one sample of a study of T-cell reconstitution after alpha-beta-depleted transplantation in children. One entry per CDR3 protein, called by TCRdb with MiXCR from the PCR reads. The repertoire holds almost 500,000 distinct CDR3 sequences, roughly a tenth seen once, with just over 2% in the top ten. The sequences come from PBMCs, collected before TCRalphabeta/CD19-depleted stem cell transplant. These receptors were taken from a child under 10 years old with inherited bone marrow failure, due to receive a stem cell transplant. CDR3s include the opening cysteine and the closing phenylalanine or tryptophan. D genes are given only for firm matches. Rows may omit the clone size; those that give it use once, few, many or a size class.

TRBJ1-3	TRBV11-2	many	-	TGTGCCAGCAGCTTATCTCCCTCTGGAAACACCATATATTTT	CASSLSPSGNTIYF
TRBJ2-5	TRBV28	few	TRBD2	TGTGCCAGCAGTCCTTGGACTAGCGACACCCAAGAGACCCAGTACTTC	CASSPWTSDTQETQYF
TRBJ1-1	TRBV12-3/TRBV12-4	many	-	TGTGCCAGCAGTTTAGCGCCTGGCGGCGCTGAAGCTTTCTTT	CASSLAPGGAEAFF
TRBJ1-1	TRBV6-1	many	-	TGTGCCAGCAGTCTGGACCCGGGGCCGAACACTGAAGCTTTCTTT	CASSLDPGPNTEAFF
TRBJ2-7	TRBV4-3	-	-	TGCGCCAGCAGCCCGACAGGTTCCGACTACGAGCAGTACTTC	CASSPTGSDYEQYF
TRBJ2-1	TRBV7-2	many	-	TGTGCCAGCAGCGGAACCGGGGCCTACAATGAGCAGTTCTTC	CASSGTGAYNEQFF
TRBJ1-3	TRBV18	few	-	TGTGCCAGCTCACCACTTATTTTGGGGGCCTCCTCTGGAAACACCATATATTTT	CASSPLILGASSGNTIYF
TRBJ1-1	TRBV30	-	-	TGTGCCTGGAGTAACAGCGCCCTGGGCACTGAAGCTTTCTTT	CAWSNSALGTEAFF
TRBJ2-2	TRBV4-3	many	-	TGCGCCAGCAGCCAAGAACCTAACACCGGGGAGCTGTTTTTT	CASSQEPNTGELFF
TRBJ2-2	TRBV7-9	many	-	TGTGCCAGCAGCTTAGCGGTCACGAACACCGGGGAGCTGTTTTTT	CASSLAVTNTGELFF
TRBJ2-7	TRBV4-3	many	TRBD1	TGCGCCAGCAGCCAAGAGGCAGGGGGCTACGAGCAGTACTTC	CASSQEAGGYEQYF
TRBJ1-1	TRBV7-9	-	-	TGTGCCAGCAGCCGACAGGTGAGCACTGAAGCTTTCTTT	CASSRQVSTEAFF
TRBJ2-3	TRBV11-2	many	TRBD2	TGTGCCAGCAGCCCATTCTGGACTAGCGGGAGATTAAGTACAGATACGCAGTATTTT	CASSPFWTSGRLSTDTQYF
TRBJ2-2	TRBV6-5	-	TRBD1	TGTGCCAGCAGTTTGACCGGGACAGGGTCCGGGGAGCTGTTTTTT	CASSLTGTGSGELFF
TRBJ2-1	TRBV27	many	TRBD2	TGTGCCAGCAGACCGGGACTAGCGGGAGGGAATGAGCAGTTCTTC	CASRPGLAGGNEQFF